This T cell receptor (beta chain) stems from a study of cytomegalovirus exposure and HLA in healthy donors. Per the germline V gene, CDR1 is LGHNA and CDR2 is YSLEER. The trim removed 0 bases at V and 5 bases at J, leaving 7 bases unmatched. This CDR3 has 15 amino acids. The PCR employed 60 Vbeta primers together with 13 Jbeta primers. This table comes from immunoSEQ multiplex PCR, and its TCRdb copy is limited to in-frame clones, with some not included. Among 120,000 or so clones listed, more than 60% were seen once. A word on this clone: The antigen remains unidentified.

The study, taken as a whole, reports: Most TCRs appeared rarely, but some public TCRs recurred in many donors. Earlier analysis found most TCR beta V segments productive about 87% or about 30% of the time. Later analysis showed most CMV-associated TCR beta chains appearing HLA-restricted.

The chain employs TRBV4-3 and TRBJ2-7, with 7 bases matching TRBD1. The sequenced material came from PBMCs. The receptor was isolated from a woman in her forties or fifties in good health and CMV-seropositive. The CDR3 DNA reads TGCGCCAGCAGCCAAGAAGAGGGGGCGAGAAACGAGCAGTACTTC. Protein: CASSQEEGARNEQYF.